These 2 T cell receptor beta chains came from one sample sequenced in a study of cytomegalovirus exposure and HLA in healthy donors. TCRdb's copy holds only in-frame clones and misses some; the assay was immunoSEQ multiplex PCR. The sample holds about 74,000 clones, 90% to 95% seen once. Material: PBMCs. Source of these receptors: a man between 18 and 29 years old in good health and CMV-seropositive.

CDR3: CASSLATGGPQYEQYF. The CDR3, as DNA: TGCGCCAGCAGCTTGGCGACGGGAGGCCCCCAATACGAGCAGTACTTC. This chain links TRBV5-1 with TRBJ2-7, with TRBD2 matching over 7 bases. V shed 0 bases and J 4 bases; nucleotides not matched to a gene: 10. The length of the CDR3 is 16 residues. Germline lookup yields CDR1 SGHRS and CDR2 YFSETQ. Full variable domain (missing parts from reference TRBV5-1 and TRBJ2-7): KAGVTQTPRYLIKTRGQQVTLSCSPISGHRSVSWYQQTPGQGLQFLFEYFSETQRNKGNFPGRFSGRQFSNSRSEMNVSTLELGDSALYLCASSLATGGPQYEQYFGPGTRLTVT.

This clone appeared once. This rearrangement joins TRBV7-8 to TRBJ1-5, with D tentatively TRBD1 (5 bases). The CDR3 is made up of 13 amino acids. In germline, CDR1 is SGHVS, CDR2 FQNEAQ. V lost 5 bases and J lost 4, with 9 bases in between. CDR3 loop: CASSRGGNQPQHF. The CDR3 coding sequence is TGTGCCAGCAGCCGGGGGGGAAATCAGCCCCAGCATTTT.